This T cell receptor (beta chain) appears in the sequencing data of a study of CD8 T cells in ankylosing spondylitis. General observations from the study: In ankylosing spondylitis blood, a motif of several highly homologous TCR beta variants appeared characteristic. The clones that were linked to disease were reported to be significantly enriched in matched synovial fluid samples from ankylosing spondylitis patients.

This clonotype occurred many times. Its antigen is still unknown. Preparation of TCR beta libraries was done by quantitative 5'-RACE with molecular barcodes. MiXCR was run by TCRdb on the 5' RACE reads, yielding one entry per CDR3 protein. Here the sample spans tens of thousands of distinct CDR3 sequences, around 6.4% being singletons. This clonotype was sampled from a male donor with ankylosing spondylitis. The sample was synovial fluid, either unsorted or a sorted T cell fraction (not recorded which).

The CDR3 sequence: CSARGPRGRGNTEAFF. The CDR3, as DNA: TGCAGTGCTAGAGGTCCCCGGGGGCGGGGGAACACTGAAGCTTTCTTT. This chain uses TRBV20-1 with TRBJ1-1; tentative D call: TRBD1 (6 bases). Trimming shortened V by 1 base and J by 1 base, and 16 bases separated the two germline ends. Germline V CDR1 and CDR2: DFQATT, SNEGSKA (reference sequence). The CDR3 has 16 amino acids.